The T cell receptor (beta chain) under discussion was sequenced for a study of Graves' ophthalmopathy and Graves' hyperthyroidism. Germline loops: CDR1 LNHNV, CDR2 YYDKDF (reference sequence). With 1 base removed from V and 8 bases from J, the gap between germline ends came to 14 bases. The length of the CDR3 is 14 residues. As regards this clonotype: No antigen is known for it.

For repertoire sequencing, the TCR beta CDR3 regions were amplified from RNA transcripts. RT-PCR in the first round used HTBI primers; a second-round multiplex PCR followed. TCRdb re-called the multiplex PCR reads with MiXCR, one entry per CDR3 protein. Here the sample spans approximately 1.2 million distinct CDR3 sequences, roughly two fifths being singletons. Diagnosis was based on clinical symptoms, serum thyroxine, TRAb, thyroid ultrasound and orbital computed tomography. Study-wide points: Cross-validated, the 13-signature model showed 87.88%/81.08% sensitivity/specificity, and 80%/75% in the test set. Most thyroid clonotypes expanded beyond 0.001 frequency were also found in blood.

The source material was peripheral blood or thyroid tissue (not recorded which). This TCR derives from an adult man with Graves' hyperthyroidism. The gene calls are TRBV15 and TRBJ1-2; no firm D call. CDR3 protein: CATSRVEGAGGYTF. CDR3 bases: TGTGCCACCAGCAGAGTCGAAGGAGCAGGAGGCTACACCTTC.